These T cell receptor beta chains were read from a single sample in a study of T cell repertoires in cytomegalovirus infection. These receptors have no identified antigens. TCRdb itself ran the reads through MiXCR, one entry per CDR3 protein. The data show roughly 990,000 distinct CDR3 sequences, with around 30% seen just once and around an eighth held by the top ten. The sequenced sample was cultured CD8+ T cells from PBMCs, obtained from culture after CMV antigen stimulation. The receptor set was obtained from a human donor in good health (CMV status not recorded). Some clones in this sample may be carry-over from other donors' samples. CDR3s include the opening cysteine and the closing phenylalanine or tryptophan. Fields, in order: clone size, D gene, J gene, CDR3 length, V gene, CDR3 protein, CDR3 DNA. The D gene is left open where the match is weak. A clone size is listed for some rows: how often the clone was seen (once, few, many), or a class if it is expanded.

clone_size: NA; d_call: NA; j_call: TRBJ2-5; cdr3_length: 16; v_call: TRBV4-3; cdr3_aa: CASSQDGEGDQETQYF; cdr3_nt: TGCGCCAGCAGCCAAGATGGAGAGGGGGACCAAGAGACCCAGTACTTC
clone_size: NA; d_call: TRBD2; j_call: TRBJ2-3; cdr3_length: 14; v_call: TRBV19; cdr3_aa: CASRKAGGQYTQYF; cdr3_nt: TGTGCCAGTAGGAAGGCGGGGGGGCAGTATACGCAGTATTTT
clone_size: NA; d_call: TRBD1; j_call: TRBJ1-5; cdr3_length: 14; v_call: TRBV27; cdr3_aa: CASRDRGVNQPQHF; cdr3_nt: TGTGCCAGCAGAGACAGGGGAGTCAATCAGCCCCAGCATTTT
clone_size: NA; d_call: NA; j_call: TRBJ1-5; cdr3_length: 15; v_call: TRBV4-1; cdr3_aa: CASSQDGDTDQPQHF; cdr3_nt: TGCGCCAGCAGCCAAGATGGGGACACCGATCAGCCCCAGCATTTT
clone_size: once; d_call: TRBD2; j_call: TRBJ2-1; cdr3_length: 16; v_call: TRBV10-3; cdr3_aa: CAIMDPPSGVNNEQFF; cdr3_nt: TGTGCCATCATGGATCCCCCTAGCGGGGTTAACAATGAGCAGTTCTTC
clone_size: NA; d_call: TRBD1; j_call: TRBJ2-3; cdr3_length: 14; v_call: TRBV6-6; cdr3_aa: CASSHRGQSDTQYF; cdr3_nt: TGTGCCAGCAGCCACAGGGGGCAATCAGATACGCAGTATTTT
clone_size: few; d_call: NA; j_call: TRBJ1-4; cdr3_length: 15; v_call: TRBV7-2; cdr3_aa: CASSLVDYGNEKLFF; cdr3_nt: TGTGCCAGCAGCTTAGTGGACTATGGGAATGAAAAACTGTTTTTT
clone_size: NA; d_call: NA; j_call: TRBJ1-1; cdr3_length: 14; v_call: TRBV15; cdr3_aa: CATSRDKGDTEAFF; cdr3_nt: TGTGCCACCAGCAGAGATAAGGGGGACACTGAAGCTTTCTTT
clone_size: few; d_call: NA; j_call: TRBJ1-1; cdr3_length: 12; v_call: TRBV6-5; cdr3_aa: CAAGRQNTEAFF; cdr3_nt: TGTGCGGCGGGCAGGCAGAACACTGAAGCTTTCTTT
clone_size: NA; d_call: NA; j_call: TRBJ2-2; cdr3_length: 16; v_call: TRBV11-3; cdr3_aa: CASSLGFQGNTGELFF; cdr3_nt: TGTGCCAGCAGCTTAGGTTTCCAGGGGAACACCGGGGAGCTGTTTTTT
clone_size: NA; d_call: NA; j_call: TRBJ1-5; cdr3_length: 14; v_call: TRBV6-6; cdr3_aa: CASSTPRIDQPQHF; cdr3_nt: TGTGCCAGCAGTACCCCCAGAATCGATCAGCCCCAGCATTTT
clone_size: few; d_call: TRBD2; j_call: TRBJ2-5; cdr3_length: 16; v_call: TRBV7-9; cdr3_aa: CASSHPSGGARETQYF; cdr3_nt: TGTGCCAGCAGCCATCCTAGCGGGGGGGCGAGAGAGACCCAGTACTTC
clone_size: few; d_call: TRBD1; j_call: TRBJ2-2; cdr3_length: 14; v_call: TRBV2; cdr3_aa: CASSGTVNTGELFF; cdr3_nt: TGTGCCAGCAGCGGGACAGTAAACACCGGGGAGCTGTTTTTT
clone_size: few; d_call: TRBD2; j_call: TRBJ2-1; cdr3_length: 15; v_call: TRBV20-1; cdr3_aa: CSARRRGGSGNEQFF; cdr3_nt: TGCAGTGCTAGACGGCGGGGGGGGTCTGGTAATGAGCAGTTCTTC
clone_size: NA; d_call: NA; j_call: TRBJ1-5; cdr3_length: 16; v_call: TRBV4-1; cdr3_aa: CASSQDNRAGNKPQHF; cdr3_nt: TGCGCCAGCAGCCAAGATAACAGGGCAGGCAATAAGCCCCAGCATTTT
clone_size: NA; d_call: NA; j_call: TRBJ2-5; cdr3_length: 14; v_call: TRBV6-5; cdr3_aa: CASSYSGHQETQYF; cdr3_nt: TGTGCCAGCAGTTACTCGGGGCACCAAGAGACCCAGTACTTC
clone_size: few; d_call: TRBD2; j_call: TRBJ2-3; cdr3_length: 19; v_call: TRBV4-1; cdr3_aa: CASSQVTSRVAGGADTQYF; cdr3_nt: TGCGCCAGCAGCCAAGTGACATCAAGGGTAGCTGGGGGGGCAGATACGCAGTATTTT
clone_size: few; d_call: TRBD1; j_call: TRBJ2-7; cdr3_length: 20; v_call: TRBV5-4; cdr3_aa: CASSLSPRDRSIISSYEQYF; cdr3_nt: TGTGCCAGCAGCTTGAGCCCCCGGGACAGGTCCATCATAAGCTCCTACGAGCAGTACTTC
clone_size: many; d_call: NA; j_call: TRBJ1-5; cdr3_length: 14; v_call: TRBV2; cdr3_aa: CASRGRGSNQPQHF; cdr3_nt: TGTGCCAGCAGAGGTAGAGGGAGCAATCAGCCCCAGCATTTT
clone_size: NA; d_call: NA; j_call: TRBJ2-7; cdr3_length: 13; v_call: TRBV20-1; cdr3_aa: CSASGTEAYEQYF; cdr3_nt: TGCAGTGCGTCCGGGACCGAAGCCTACGAGCAGTACTTC
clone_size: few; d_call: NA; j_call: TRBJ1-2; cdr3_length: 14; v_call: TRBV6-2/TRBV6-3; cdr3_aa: CASSYSAGAYGYTF; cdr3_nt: TGTGCCAGCAGTTACTCGGCAGGGGCCTATGGCTACACCTTC
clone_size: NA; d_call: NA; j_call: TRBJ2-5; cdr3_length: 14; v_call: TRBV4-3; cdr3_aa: CASSQELLVETQYF; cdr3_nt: TGCGCCAGCAGCCAAGAGTTGTTAGTGGAGACCCAGTACTTC
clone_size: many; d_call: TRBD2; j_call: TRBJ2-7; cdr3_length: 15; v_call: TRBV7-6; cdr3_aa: CASSPSSGGVYKQYF; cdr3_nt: TGTGCCAGCAGCCCCTCTAGCGGGGGCGTCTACAAGCAGTACTTC
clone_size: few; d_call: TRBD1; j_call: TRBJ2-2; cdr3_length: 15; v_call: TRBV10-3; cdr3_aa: CAISRRDRDTGELFF; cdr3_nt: TGTGCCATCAGTCGACGGGACAGAGACACCGGGGAGCTGTTTTTT
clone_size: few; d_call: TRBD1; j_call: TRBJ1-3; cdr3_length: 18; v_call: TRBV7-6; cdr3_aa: CASSSTPYRGLSGNTIYF; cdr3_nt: TGTGCCAGCAGCTCAACCCCTTACAGGGGTCTCTCTGGAAACACCATATATTTT
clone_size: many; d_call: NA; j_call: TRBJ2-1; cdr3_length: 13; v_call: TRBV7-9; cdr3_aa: CASSPALQDEQFF; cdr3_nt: TGTGCCAGCAGCCCGGCCCTTCAGGATGAGCAGTTCTTC
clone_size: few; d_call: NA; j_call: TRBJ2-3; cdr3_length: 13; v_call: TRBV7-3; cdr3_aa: CASSLVSWDTQYF; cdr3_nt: TGTGCCAGCAGCTTGGTCAGTTGGGATACGCAGTATTTT
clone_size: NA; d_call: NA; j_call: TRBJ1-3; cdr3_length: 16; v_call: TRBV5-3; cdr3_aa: CASSSGRPVPGNTIYF; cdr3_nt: TGTGCCAGCAGCTCCGGACGGCCTGTTCCGGGAAACACCATATATTTT
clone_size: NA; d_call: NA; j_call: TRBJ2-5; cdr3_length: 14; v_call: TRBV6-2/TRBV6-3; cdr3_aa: CASSSMGSQETQYF; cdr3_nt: TGTGCCAGCAGTTCGATGGGATCCCAAGAGACCCAGTACTTC
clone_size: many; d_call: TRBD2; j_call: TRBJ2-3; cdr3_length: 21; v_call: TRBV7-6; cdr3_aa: CASSLIPTSGGARGRTDTQYF; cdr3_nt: TGTGCCAGCAGCTTAATCCCCACTAGCGGGGGGGCACGAGGAAGGACAGATACGCAGTATTTT
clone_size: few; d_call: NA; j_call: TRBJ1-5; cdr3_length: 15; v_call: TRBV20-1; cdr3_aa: CSAIWEGRGGQPQHF; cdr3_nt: TGCAGTGCTATCTGGGAAGGGAGGGGAGGTCAGCCCCAACATTTT
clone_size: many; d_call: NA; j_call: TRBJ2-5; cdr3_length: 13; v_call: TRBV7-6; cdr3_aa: CASAEGIGETQYF; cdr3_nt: TGTGCCAGCGCCGAGGGGATAGGAGAGACCCAGTACTTC
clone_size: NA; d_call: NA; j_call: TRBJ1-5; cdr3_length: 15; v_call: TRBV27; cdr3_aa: CASRFSRTLNQPQHF; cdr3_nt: TGTGCCAGCAGGTTCTCACGGACCTTAAATCAGCCCCAGCATTTT